This TCR beta chain comes out of a study of molecular identifiers for immune sequencing clone quantification (dated by TCRdb to between 2018 and 2020). As for the study more broadly: For a replicate experiment, RNA from around 18,000 or 91,000 naive CD8 T cells was divided into five aliquots, and four of the five aliquots were sequenced. This methods study used CD8 T cells to benchmark TCR RNA copy counting and molecular-identifier clustering-based TCR repertoire sequencing (MIDCIRS).

Naive CD8 T cell libraries were made from roughly 20,000 to 1,000,000 sorted cells using 10%, 30% or 50% of purified RNA. Naive CD8 T cells were FACS-sorted as CD8+CD4-CCR7+CD45RA+ on a BD FACSAria II into RLT Plus buffer. Under 11 TCR copies' worth of Jurkat RNA were spiked into about 20,000-1,000,000 naive CD8 T cell samples to test detection sensitivity. Enrichment of CD8 T cells was done with RosetteSep CD8+ T Cell Enrichment Cocktail plus Ficoll-Paque, and ACK red cell lysis came afterward. Library generation was performed with PCR. The run used an Illumina HiSeq 4000. Bulk TCR libraries were made following a previously described method, with the TCR primers given in Table S5. Purification of total RNA was performed with the Qiagen AllPrep DNA/RNA kit. Before analysis, reads from multiple sequencing runs of one library were combined. The authors processed their data as follows. Reads were retained only if their TCR constant sequence matched exactly, and those retained reads were trimmed to 150 nt and grouped according to their 12-nt molecular barcodes. Reads inside each barcode group were sub-clustered using a 15% Levenshtein threshold, and a quality-weighted consensus sequence was constructed for each RNA molecule. Non-functional sequences were discarded, and so were lower-count sequences lying one edit away from another sequence. On the basis of fitting two negative binomial distributions, barcode sub-clusters with fewer than 20% of the maximum read count were discarded. TCRdb trimmed the raw reads at Q25, called clones with MiXCR and kept productive beta chains. Rows are combined by CDR3 protein, so each entry shows the most common genes and DNA. Clone size and V and J calls follow TCRdb, not the original study. The sample table lists 35,000 or so distinct CDR3 sequences, approximately 19% of them with a count of one. The ten largest make up under 1.3% of the sample.

There are a few counts of this clonotype. It has no known antigen specificity. A much bigger clone sits one base away, suggesting this may be a read error. Overall study results and their limits: Modeling estimated about three recovered TCR RNA copies per cell, compared with approximately 9.5 by digital PCR, which implies roughly 30% capture efficiency. Identical TCR molecules sharing a barcode could cause highly expanded clone sizes to be underestimated. Spiked-in Jurkat TCR RNA (about ten copies' worth), which is not part of the donor repertoire, was contained in the naive libraries. Spiked-in Jurkat TCR RNA equal to a single cell's worth was reported to be detectable even within one million naive CD8 T cells. In CMV-specific effector cells, clones with more than 20 RNA copies contained over 98% of molecules, whereas in naive cells such clones contained under 1% of molecules. When barcode sub-clustering was not used, chimeric consensus sequences inflated TCR diversity, with chimeras reaching as high as 47%.

V and J are trimmed by 6 bases and 4 bases, and the gene matches miss 14 bases of the junction. Reading from cysteine to phenylalanine, the CDR3 counts 17 amino acids. The CDR3 DNA has 51 bases and is translated from base 1. The chain couples TRBV12-3 or TRBV12-4 to TRBJ2-5, with 10 middle bases fitting TRBD2. This clonotype was obtained from a human donor in good health. Some libraries in this study had Jurkat cell RNA spiked in. Specimen: naive CD8+ T cells from blood, with Jurkat cell RNA spiked in. The cell subset or site label for this specimen denotes: FACS-sorted CD8+CD4-CCR7+CD45RA+ naive T cells. In nucleotide form, the sequence is TGTGCCAGCAGGCCCCGTGGGCTAGCGGGAGCTGGAGAGACCCAGTACTTC. It specifies CASRPRGLAGAGETQYF.